This T cell receptor (beta chain) was profiled in a study of graft-versus-host responses after intestinal transplantation. Whole-study context: Isolated intestinal, liver-intestinal, or multivisceral transplants had been given to the recipients.

Note on this clone: What it binds is unknown.

Generated by immunoSEQ multiplex PCR, the TCRdb table keeps only in-frame clones and is missing some. The table shows 100,000 to 120,000 clones, with 93% occurring only once. The sequence derives from a human donor who received an intestinal transplant. This specimen consisted of unstimulated CD8+ T cells sorted from spleen or lymph node cells, obtained before intestinal transplant.

This CDR3 is CASSLDYRQETQYF. The DNA for the CDR3 is TGCGCCAGCAGCTTGGACTACCGCCAAGAGACCCAGTACTTC. This chain links TRBV5-1 with TRBJ2-5, with unresolved D. From germline, CDR1 is SGHRS and CDR2 YFSETQ. Trimming shortened V by 0 bases and J by 1 base, and 7 bases separated the two germline ends. The CDR3 contains 14 residues.